Presented here are 30 T cell receptor beta chains from one specimen sequenced in a study of CD8 T cells in ankylosing spondylitis. TCRdb recomputed calls from the 5' RACE reads with MiXCR, one row per CDR3 protein. In the table there are 200,000 to 250,000 distinct CDR3 sequences, more than 25% of which are singletons. Material: blood, either unsorted or a sorted T cell fraction (not recorded which). The receptors originated from a male donor with ankylosing spondylitis or in good health (not recorded which).

V gene TRBV20-1 combines with J gene TRBJ2-1; 10 positions match TRBD2. CDR3 length equals 14 residues. Germline V lookup: CDR1 DFQATT, CDR2 SNEGSKA (reference sequence). V was pared by 5 bases and J by 2 bases, with 3 bases of the junction left unmatched. CDR3 region: CSALSGGAYNEQFF. The CDR3 nucleotides are TGCAGTGCTTTGAGCGGGGGGGCCTACAATGAGCAGTTCTTC.

The chain carries TRBV7-9 and TRBJ2-3, with a possible D match to TRBD2 (5 bases). From germline, CDR1 is SEHNR and CDR2 FQNEAQ (reference sequence). This CDR3 has 14 amino acids. Trimming removed 5 bases at V and 5 bases at J, with 14 bases between. CDR3 DNA sequence: TGTGCCAGCAGCGAGGGCGTATTGGGAGATACGCAGTATTTT. It translates to CASSEGVLGDTQYF.

This chain joins TRBV20-1 and TRBJ2-7; D gene uncertain. The germline gives CDR1 DFQATT, CDR2 SNEGSKA (reference sequence). This CDR3 contains 13 residues. Trimming took off 6 bases at V and 0 bases at J, with 12 bases between the two ends. The CDR3 loop reads CSAPSDSSYEQYF. The CDR3 coding sequence is TGCAGTGCCCCATCCGATAGCTCCTACGAGCAGTACTTC.

This clonotype was detected a few times. This chain links TRBV20-1 with TRBJ1-2, with D possibly TRBD1 on 5 matching bases. CDR3 length: 14 amino acids. Germline V lookup: CDR1 DFQATT, CDR2 SNEGSKA (reference sequence). V lost 0 bases, J lost 7 bases, and 15 bases lay in between. The CDR3 sequence is CSARDPGPHSGYTF. The CDR3 DNA reads as TGCAGTGCTAGAGATCCGGGACCGCACTCTGGCTACACCTTC.

The genes are TRBV12-3 or TRBV12-4 and TRBJ1-1; 10 bases agree with TRBD1. The CDR3 is 14 amino acids. The J segment lost 2 bases and the V segment lost 3 bases, leaving 0 bases of the junction unmatched. The CDR3 loop reads CASSLTGGNTEAFF. CDR3 sequence (DNA): TGTGCCAGCAGTTTGACAGGGGGCAACACTGAAGCTTTCTTT.

The chain couples TRBV20-1 to TRBJ2-5; 7 nucleotides agree with TRBD2. CDR3 size: 14 residues. Looked up from germline, CDR1 is DFQATT and CDR2 is SNEGSKA (reference sequence). Trimming took 6 bases from V and 5 from J; bases not matched to a gene: 12. CDR3 bases: TGCAGTGCAAACCGGGACTACATATGGGAGACCCAGTACTTC. Its protein product is CSANRDYIWETQYF.

The chain has TRBV12-3 or TRBV12-4 and TRBJ2-1, with 12 bases lining up with TRBD2. With 5 bases clipped from V and 5 bases from J, the junction kept 7 bases outside the gene matches. This CDR3 has 16 residues. The CDR3 DNA is TGTGCCAGCAGTGCCCTAGCGGGGGGGCAGGACAATGAGCAGTTCTTC. It yields the protein CASSALAGGQDNEQFF.

The J gene is TRBJ2-7, the V gene TRBV10-1, with a tentative D call TRBD1 (5 bases). This CDR3 is 14 amino acids long. Trimming took 3 bases from V and 7 from J, leaving 16 bases between them. Germline V gives CDR1 WNHNN, CDR2 SYGVQD (reference sequence). CDR3 residues: CASSDPGLSKEQYF. CDR3 DNA sequence: TGCGCCAGCAGTGATCCAGGGTTAAGTAAGGAGCAGTACTTC.

The V call is TRBV6-5, the J call TRBJ2-1, with D possibly matching TRBD2 (6 bases). In germline, CDR1 is MNHEY, CDR2 SVGAGI. The CDR3 runs to 12 residues. V lost 8 bases to trimming and J lost 6 bases, with 11 bases between them. The CDR3 DNA reads TGTGCCAGCCGGGACTGGCGCAATGAGCAGTTCTTC. The encoded protein is CASRDWRNEQFF.

In this sample, this clonotype turned up a few times. This chain uses TRBV11-2 with TRBJ2-1; TRBD2 agrees at 8 bases. The CDR3 has 18 amino acids. Trimming at V came to 6 bases and at J to 7 bases, leaving 20 bases not matched to a gene. Germline CDR1 reads SGHAT; CDR2 reads FQNNGV. CDR3 nucleotide sequence: TGTGCCAGCAGTGAAGGGTTCAGGCTAGCGGGTCCAAGGAATGAGCAGTTCTTC. Translated: CASSEGFRLAGPRNEQFF.

This clonotype was seen only a few times. This chain uses TRBV20-1 with TRBJ1-5; no definite D call. Trimming removed 2 bases at V and 1 base at J, with 6 bases between. CDR3 length equals 13 residues. From germline, CDR1 is DFQATT and CDR2 SNEGSKA (reference sequence). The CDR3 region has the DNA TGCAGTGCTAGATCTGAAAGCAATCAGCCCCAGCATTTT. This gives the protein CSARSESNQPQHF.

This chain uses TRBV3-1 with TRBJ2-7, with D perhaps matching TRBD1 (5 bases). V was cut by 0 bases and J by 6 bases, with 12 bases left in between. CDR1 and CDR2 (germline): LGHDT, YNNKEL (reference sequence). This CDR3 has 14 amino acids. CDR3 in DNA: TGTGCCAGCAGCCAAGATAGGGCGACAGCCGAGCAGTACTTC. The encoded protein is CASSQDRATAEQYF.

This clonotype was recorded a few times. This chain links TRBV20-1 with TRBJ2-7, with unresolved D. Between the trimmed V and J ends, which lost 4 bases and 3 bases, there was a span of 10 bases. The CDR3 has 12 residues. CDR1 DFQATT and CDR2 SNEGSKA come from the germline V gene (reference sequence). DNA for the CDR3: TGCAGTGCTACCAGGCCCAACTACGAGCAGTACTTC. Translation: CSATRPNYEQYF.

V is TRBV20-1 and J is TRBJ2-3; perhaps TRBD2 as D (6 bases). Trimming removed 3 bases from V and 1 base from J, with 11 bases in between. Germline CDR1 is DFQATT and CDR2 is SNEGSKA (reference sequence). The CDR3 runs to 14 residues. The CDR3 reads CSASAVAGTDTQYF. The CDR3 nucleotides read TGCAGTGCTAGTGCGGTAGCGGGCACAGATACGCAGTATTTT.

This clonotype was detected only a few times. The rearrangement links TRBV20-1 to TRBJ1-6; 7 bases match TRBD1. CDR1 is DFQATT and CDR2 is SNEGSKA in the germline V gene (reference sequence). V lost 6 bases, J lost 7 bases, and 9 bases stayed unmatched. This CDR3 has 14 residues. CDR3 region: CSAPRQGSNSPLHF. CDR3 DNA sequence: TGCAGTGCCCCCCGACAGGGATCCAATTCACCCCTCCACTTT.

The V gene is TRBV27, the J gene TRBJ2-1; D could derive from TRBD1 or TRBD2 (5 bases each). From germline, CDR1 is MNHEY and CDR2 SMNVEV (reference sequence). The length of the CDR3 is 15 residues. Trimming removed 6 bases at V and 0 bases at J, with 12 bases between. In nucleotides, the CDR3 is TGTGCCAGCAGGGGGACCTCTAGCTCCTACAATGAGCAGTTCTTC. This gives the protein CASRGTSSSYNEQFF.

This chain links TRBV4-1 with TRBJ2-3; 10 bases agree with TRBD2. The germline gives CDR1 MGHRA, CDR2 YSYEKL. Germline trimming cut 1 base from V and 6 bases from J; bases unmatched to any gene: 4. The CDR3 sequence is 15 residues long. This CDR3 is CASSQAPGLADTQYF. In DNA, the CDR3 is TGCGCCAGCAGCCAAGCTCCGGGACTAGCGGATACGCAGTATTTT.

The chain combines TRBV7-9 with TRBJ1-1; the match to TRBD1 covers 7 bases. Germline CDR1 reads SEHNR; CDR2 reads FQNEAQ (reference sequence). The CDR3 extends over 14 amino acids. V lost 5 bases and J lost 2; bases outside the gene matches: 5. The CDR3 DNA reads as TGTGCCAGCAGCCCGACAGGGCCCAACACTGAAGCTTTCTTT. Its protein product is CASSPTGPNTEAFF.

This clonotype has just a few counts. The chain couples TRBV6-4 to TRBJ2-7, with 13 bases identical to TRBD2. Per the germline V gene, CDR1 is MRHNA and CDR2 is SNTAGT. The CDR3 covers 18 residues. The junction had 12 bases not matched to a gene; V was cut back by 5 bases and J by 2 bases. The CDR3 nucleotides read TGTGCCAGCAGTCACCGACTAGCGGGGGGCGGCACCCCCTACGAGCAGTACTTC. Encoded protein: CASSHRLAGGGTPYEQYF.

This clonotype was detected only a few times. This chain connects TRBV12-3 or TRBV12-4 to TRBJ1-1; no reliable D call. Trimming removed 4 bases at V and 11 bases at J, with 14 bases between. There are 12 residues in the CDR3. Here the CDR3 reads CASSSPVFEAFF. The CDR3 nucleotides are TGTGCCAGCAGTTCACCGGTATTCGAGGCTTTCTTT.

V usage is TRBV7-7 and J usage is TRBJ2-3; 7 bases match TRBD1. After removal of 3 bases from V and 6 bases from J, the junction contained 6 bases not matched to a gene. This CDR3 region has 14 residues. CDR1 is SSHAT, CDR2 FNYEAQ, per germline (reference sequence). The CDR3 DNA sequence: TGTGCCAGCAGCTTTGGACAGGACTTGGATACGCAGTATTTT. Translating it yields CASSFGQDLDTQYF. The full variable domain, rest sourced from reference TRBV7-7 and TRBJ2-3, is GAGVSQSPRYKVTKRGQDVTLRCDPISSHATLYWYQQALGQGPEFLTYFNYEAQPDKSGLPSDRFSAERPEGSISTLTIQRTEQRDSAMYRCASSFGQDLDTQYFGPGTRLTVL.

This sequence joins TRBV29-1 and TRBJ2-1, with unresolved D. The CDR3 consists of 13 residues. Germline CDR1 reads SQVTM; CDR2 reads ANQGSEA. Trimming removed 3 bases at V and 9 bases at J, with 15 bases between. The CDR3 sequence is CSVDGGEGTEQFF. For the CDR3, the DNA is TGCAGCGTTGATGGTGGGGAAGGCACTGAGCAGTTCTTC.

The CDR3 region has the DNA TGTGCCAGCAGCTTAACGTTGGGGGGCGACGCCTACGAGCAGTACTTC. This sequence encodes CASSLTLGGDAYEQYF. The rearrangement joins TRBV7-9 to TRBJ2-7, with D tentatively TRBD1 or TRBD2 (6 bases each). The CDR3 length is 16 residues. CDR1 is SEHNR and CDR2 is FQNEAQ in the germline V gene (reference sequence). V was cut by 2 bases and J by 2 bases, with 16 bases left in between.

The chain links TRBV12-3 or TRBV12-4 to TRBJ2-7; tentatively, D is TRBD1 (6 bases). V was clipped by 5 bases and J by 7 bases, with 9 bases between them. The CDR3 consists of 11 residues. The CDR3 here is CASSLQGEQYF. The CDR3 DNA sequence: TGTGCCAGCAGTCTCCAGGGGGAGCAGTACTTC.

The rearrangement links TRBV20-1 to TRBJ2-3, with TRBD2 identical over 12 bases. Germline CDR1 is DFQATT and CDR2 is SNEGSKA (reference sequence). Trimming cost V 6 bases and J 6 bases; bases outside gene matches: 13. This CDR3 comprises 16 residues. The CDR3 bases are TGCAGTGCCCAACATAGACTAGCGGGGGAGACTGATACGCAGTATTTT. Translation: CSAQHRLAGETDTQYF.

The rearrangement joins TRBV7-6 to TRBJ2-7; the D gene is possibly TRBD1 (5 bases). The length of the CDR3 is 14 residues. V was cut by 5 bases and J by 5 bases, with 16 bases left in between. CDR1 is SGHVS and CDR2 is FNYEAQ in the germline V gene. The CDR3 bases are TGTGCCAGCAGCAAGACTCCGACAGCCCACGAGCAGTACTTC. Amino acid sequence: CASSKTPTAHEQYF.

Only a few counts were recorded for this clonotype. The rearrangement joins TRBV12-3 or TRBV12-4 to TRBJ2-7; no firm D call. The V and J ends lost 0 bases and 4 bases respectively, with 7 bases between them. The CDR3 length is 13 residues. As DNA, the CDR3 is TGTGCCAGCAGTTTAGCGGGCCGATACGAGCAGTACTTC. Translating gives CASSLAGRYEQYF.

The chain carries TRBV20-1 and TRBJ2-7; D not resolved. V lost 5 bases, J lost 0 bases, and 14 bases lay in between. Germline lookup yields CDR1 DFQATT and CDR2 SNEGSKA (reference sequence). The CDR3 spans 14 residues. CDR3 protein: CSAGPGSSSYEQYF. CDR3 DNA sequence: TGCAGTGCTGGACCGGGTTCTAGCTCCTACGAGCAGTACTTC.

This clonotype was detected only a few times. This CDR3 reads CSGFSGGDEQFF. CDR3 bases: TGCAGTGGATTCAGCGGGGGGGACGAGCAGTTCTTC. The chain combines TRBV20-1 with TRBJ2-1; 10 positions match TRBD2. Trimming cost V 7 bases and J 10 bases; bases outside gene matches: 7. The CDR3 runs to 12 residues. Germline V lookup: CDR1 DFQATT, CDR2 SNEGSKA (reference sequence).

There are a few counts of this clonotype. Here the CDR3 DNA reads TGCAGTGCTAGACACAGGGGCCAAGAGACCCAGTACTTC. Translation gives CSARHRGQETQYF. The rearrangement links TRBV20-1 to TRBJ2-5, with TRBD1 matching 7 bases. With 2 bases clipped from V and 1 base from J, the junction kept 1 base outside the gene matches. Per germline, CDR1 DFQATT and CDR2 SNEGSKA (reference sequence). The CDR3 sequence is 13 residues long.